The 5 T cell receptor beta chains below were found in one sample sequenced in a study of T cells expressing NK-cell markers. For each CDR3 protein, TCRdb gives one entry from its re-call of the 5' RACE reads, without DNA. The sample table sets out more than 250,000 distinct CDR3 sequences. Sample: blood T cells: a sorted CD56 or NKG2C T cell subset, CD4+ or CD8+ T cells, or bulk PBMC T cells (not recorded which). The source is a man aged 18 to 35 in good health.

This chain uses TRBV6-1 with TRBJ2-7; there is no DNA to check the TCRdb D call of TRBD2. Germline V lookup: CDR1 MNHNS, CDR2 SASEGT. This CDR3 has 15 amino acids. CDR3 loop: CASSENLAGIYEQYF.

This rearrangement joins TRBV20-1 to TRBJ2-7; TCRdb reports TRBD2, a call that lacks DNA to check it against. Germline CDR1 and CDR2: DFQATT and SNEGSKA (reference sequence). The CDR3 is 15 residues long. The CDR3 protein is CSARGPQSNGYEQYF.

The rearrangement joins TRBV20-1 to TRBJ1-1; the D call of TRBD1 rests on TCRdb alone, since no DNA is present to check it. CDR1 DFQATT and CDR2 SNEGSKA come from the germline V gene (reference sequence). This CDR3 contains 14 residues. CDR3 amino acids: CSADKGPENTEAFF.

CDR3 residues: CASSPSRLAYNEQFF. The rearrangement joins TRBV12-3 or TRBV12-4 to TRBJ2-1. The CDR3 has 15 amino acids.

The chain uses TRBV6-1 and TRBJ2-3; TCRdb's assignment of TRBD1 cannot be checked, as there is no DNA. This CDR3 spans 16 amino acids. Germline V gene sequence: CDR1 MNHNS, CDR2 SASEGT. The CDR3 reads CASSRSDIKGTDTQYF.